This paragraph covers one TCR beta chain sequence. The antigen remains unidentified. V was shortened by 0 bases and J by 3 bases, with 9 bases between the two germline ends. Germline CDR1 reads LGHNA; CDR2 reads YSLEER. The CDR3 contains 16 residues. Clones were sequenced by immunoSEQ multiplex PCR, and TCRdb holds only the in-frame ones, with some missing. The sample records 120,000 or so clones, more than 80% being singletons. This sample was taken from a study of T cell responses to AZD1222 COVID-19 vaccine. Study-level points and caveats: None of the repertoires were sampled until the peak T cell response had passed. At baseline, seropositivity was found in only 5 to 7 AZD1222 recipients.

The genes are TRBV4-3 and TRBJ1-6; no clear D gene. The TCR originated in an adult who received the MenACWY meningococcal vaccine as a control. The source material was peripheral blood, sampled 28 days after the second dose of the MenACWY control vaccine. The CDR3 sequence is CASSQDPADYNSPLHF. CDR3 nucleotide sequence: TGCGCCAGCAGCCAAGATCCGGCGGACTATAATTCACCCCTCCACTTT.